This TCR beta chain was identified in a study of T-cell reconstitution after alpha-beta-depleted transplantation in children. This clonotype was seen repeatedly, ten times or more. The CDR3 has 11 residues. CDR1 and CDR2 from the germline V gene are KGHDR and SFDVKD. Trimming cost V 4 bases and J 8 bases, with 7 bases left between them. Preparation of the TCRbeta library was carried out with unique molecular identifiers. TCRdb passed the PCR reads through MiXCR, listing each CDR3 protein once. The table has around 600,000 distinct CDR3 sequences, 16% seen once. The source was PBMCs from the stem cell graft donor, collected from the stem cell graft. The TCR comes from a human donor who donated a stem cell graft to a child with acute myeloid leukemia. The rearrangement links TRBV24-1 to TRBJ1-1, with a possible D match to TRBD1 (5 bases). The CDR3 region is CATSDHREAFF. The CDR3 DNA follows: TGTGCCACCAGTGACCACAGGGAAGCTTTCTTT.